Reported below is one TCR beta chain. Antigen unknown. Germline lookup yields CDR1 LNHNV and CDR2 YYDKDF (reference sequence). The CDR3 has 12 residues. TCRdb reprocessed the 5' RACE reads and stores each CDR3 protein as one record, lacking DNA. The listing records about 170,000 distinct CDR3 sequences. The data were obtained in a study of T cells expressing NK-cell markers. Across the whole study: Sorted CD3+CD56+NKG2C+, CD3+CD56+NKG2C- and CD3+CD56-NKG2C+ T cells provided the TCR beta repertoires. One of the eight sequenced donors was seronegative, whereas the other seven were HCMV-seropositive. Regarding the study as a whole: Of the CD8+ T cell pool in about 6 donors, roughly 1.0-7.5% was accounted for by dominant NKG2C+ clonotypes. The CD3+CD56-NKG2C+ fraction of a handful of donors was likewise dominated by these clonotypes.

This chain joins TRBV15 and TRBJ1-4. This TCR was sampled from a man aged 18-70 years in good health. The sample was blood T cells: a sorted CD56 or NKG2C T cell subset, CD4+ or CD8+ T cells, or bulk PBMC T cells (not recorded which). CDR3 loop: CATSTTNEKLFF.